A single sample gave rise to the 27 T cell receptor beta chains below, sequenced in a study of blood T cell repertoires in COVID-19. Method: immunoSEQ multiplex PCR; TCRdb's copy keeps in-frame clones and lacks some. Seen here are roughly 70,000 clones, approximately 73% observed once, and the top ten hold 14% to 15%. The sequencing input was peripheral blood. Source of these receptors: a man aged 55 to 69 with COVID-19, enrolled during active disease.

The chain recombines TRBV6-5 with TRBJ2-1, with D tentatively TRBD1 (5 bases). The CDR3 consists of 11 residues. V was cut by 6 bases and J by 8 bases, with 8 bases left in between. Germline lookup yields CDR1 MNHEY and CDR2 SVGAGI. The CDR3 sequence is CASSKGYEQFF. In DNA, the CDR3 is TGTGCCAGCAGCAAGGGGTATGAGCAGTTCTTC.

The rearrangement joins TRBV7-9 to TRBJ2-1, with TRBD2 identical over 13 bases. This CDR3 has 19 amino acids. Trimming took 0 bases from V and 2 from J; bases not matched to a gene: 7. Germline CDR1 is SEHNR and CDR2 is FQNEAQ (reference sequence). The chain's CDR3 is CASSLAFFTSGRAYNEQFF. The CDR3 DNA reads TGTGCCAGCAGCTTAGCGTTTTTTACTAGCGGGAGGGCCTACAATGAGCAGTTCTTC.

This chain uses TRBV3-1 (or the pseudogene TRBV3-2) with TRBJ2-3; 8 bases are a match to TRBD2. V was clipped by 3 bases and J by 4 bases; unmatched bases: 6. This CDR3 spans 15 amino acids. The germline V gene has CDR1 LGHDT and CDR2 YNNKEL (reference sequence). The DNA of the CDR3 is TGTGCCAGCAGCCAGGGTAGCGGGGCTGCAGATACGCAGTATTTT. This encodes CASSQGSGAADTQYF.

V is TRBV9 and J is TRBJ1-2; 8 positions match TRBD1. V shed 2 bases, J shed 9 bases, and the junction held 6 bases outside the gene matches. From germline, CDR1 is SGDLS and CDR2 YYNGEE. The CDR3 contains 13 residues. CDR3 sequence (DNA): TGTGCCAGCAGCGTGACGAGACAGGGGCGCTACACCTTC. Its translation: CASSVTRQGRYTF.

CDR3 sequence reads: CASSWRDPTDTQYF. CDR3 in DNA: TGTGCCAGCAGCTGGCGGGATCCTACAGATACGCAGTATTTT. The chain carries TRBV7-3 and TRBJ2-3; perhaps TRBD2 as D (6 bases). The CDR3 sequence is 14 residues long. The germline gives CDR1 SGHTA, CDR2 FQGTGA. With 4 bases removed from V and 3 bases from J, the gap between germline ends came to 11 bases.

This chain links TRBV6-1 with TRBJ2-7; D possibly corresponds to TRBD2 (6 bases). With 3 bases removed from V and 2 bases from J, the gap between germline ends came to 11 bases. The CDR3 is 14 amino acids. Looked up from germline, CDR1 is MNHNS and CDR2 is SASEGT. CDR3 sequence: CASSDSGRTYEQYF. The DNA for the CDR3 is TGTGCCAGCAGTGACAGCGGGCGGACCTACGAGCAGTACTTC.

The CDR3 protein is CASSPRGRERYEQYF. CDR3 bases: TGTGCCAGCAGCCCACGCGGGAGGGAGAGATACGAGCAGTACTTC. This sequence joins TRBV3-1 (or the pseudogene TRBV3-2) and TRBJ2-7; 9 bases align to TRBD2. The CDR3 runs 15 residues. After removal of 4 bases from V and 4 bases from J, the junction contained 8 bases not matched to a gene. The germline gives CDR1 LGHDT, CDR2 YNNKEL (reference sequence).

The chain links TRBV2 to TRBJ1-1; D is unclear. CDR3 length: 12 residues. Between the trimmed V and J ends, which lost 2 bases and 10 bases, there was a span of 11 bases. Germline V gives CDR1 SNHLY, CDR2 FYNNEI. In DNA, the CDR3 is TGTGCCAGCAGTGAAACCGAAGGAGGAGCTTTCTTT. It translates to CASSETEGGAFF.

The V call is TRBV21-1, the J call TRBJ2-5; no check of the table's D call, TRBD2, against the DNA was made. TRBV21-1 is a pseudogene locus. This CDR3 is built from 14 residues. The CDR3 region is CASSNRARFETQYF. The CDR3 DNA reads TGTGCCAGCAGCAACCGAGCTCGGTTTGAGACCCAGTACTTC.

The chain is built from TRBV18 and TRBJ1-3; no clear D gene. Trimming shortened V by 2 bases and J by 0 bases, and 5 bases separated the two germline ends. The CDR3 length is 14 residues. Germline CDR1 KGHSH, CDR2 LQKENI. The CDR3 DNA follows: TGTGCCAGCTCACCAGAACTCTCTGGAAACACCATATATTTT. Protein: CASSPELSGNTIYF.

Written as DNA, the CDR3 is TGTGCCAGCAGTGATCCACCGGGACAGGGGACGTACGAGCAGTACTTC. Its translation is CASSDPPGQGTYEQYF. The V call is TRBV25-1, the J call TRBJ2-7; TRBD1 matches at 10 bases. The V gene's germline CDR1 is MGHDK and CDR2 SYGVNS. J lost 4 bases, V lost 3 bases, and 9 bases had no gene match. CDR3 length equals 16 residues.

This chain connects TRBV29-1 to TRBJ2-5; TRBD2 agrees at 15 bases. From germline, CDR1 is SQVTM and CDR2 ANQGSEA. The CDR3 length is 15 residues. Trimming removed 7 bases from V and 5 bases from J; junction bases left unmatched: 8. This CDR3 reads CSGTGTSGGYETQYF. CDR3 DNA: TGCAGCGGCACCGGGACTAGCGGGGGGTATGAGACCCAGTACTTC.

This chain connects TRBV29-1 to TRBJ2-7; the match to TRBD1 covers 8 bases. Germline CDR1 reads SQVTM; CDR2 reads ANQGSEA. V shed 0 bases, J shed 2 bases, and the junction held 6 bases outside the gene matches. The CDR3 runs 15 residues. CDR3 in amino acids: CSVEDPTGVPYEQYF. DNA of the CDR3: TGCAGCGTTGAAGACCCGACAGGGGTGCCCTACGAGCAGTACTTC.

This clone was seen once. The chain carries TRBV10-1 and TRBJ2-2; a weak D match, TRBD1 (6 bases). The length of the CDR3 is 14 residues. Germline CDR1 and CDR2: WNHNN and SYGVQD (reference sequence). Deletions cut 4 bases from V and 4 bases from J, with 10 bases between. The DNA of the CDR3 is TGCGCCAGCAGTGTTACAGGGTCCACCGGGGAGCTGTTTTTT. It yields the protein CASSVTGSTGELFF.

The gene calls are TRBV3-1 (or the pseudogene TRBV3-2) and TRBJ2-7, with 10 bases matching TRBD1. V lost 4 bases, J lost 5 bases, and 5 bases stayed unmatched. Germline V CDR1 and CDR2: LGHDT, YNNKEL (reference sequence). The CDR3 has 14 residues. The CDR3 bases are TGTGCCAGCAGCCGATGGGACAGGGGCAACGAGCAGTACTTC. This translates into CASSRWDRGNEQYF.

The gene calls are TRBV3-1 (or the pseudogene TRBV3-2) and TRBJ2-7; 9 bases are shared with TRBD1. Germline V CDR1 and CDR2: LGHDT, YNNKEL (reference sequence). This CDR3 is built from 18 residues. Trimming at V came to 0 bases and at J to 7 bases, leaving 16 bases not matched to a gene. The CDR3 loop is CASSQDGIVGTGLLEQYF. CDR3 DNA: TGTGCCAGCAGCCAAGATGGGATCGTCGGGACAGGGTTACTGGAGCAGTACTTC.

V gene TRBV28 combines with J gene TRBJ1-6, with D possibly TRBD1 on 5 matching bases. The V end lost 6 bases, the J end lost 7 bases, and 16 bases lay between the germline ends. CDR3 length: 15 residues. The germline gives CDR1 MDHEN, CDR2 SYDVKM. This CDR3 reads CASSQTGVGNSPLHF. The CDR3 DNA reads as TGTGCCAGCAGCCAAACGGGGGTGGGAAATTCACCCCTCCACTTT.

This clone came up once. The rearrangement links TRBV4-1 to TRBJ1-4, with D possibly matching TRBD1 (5 bases). Per the germline V gene, CDR1 is MGHRA and CDR2 is YSYEKL. This CDR3 comprises 17 residues. The V and J ends lost 2 bases and 7 bases respectively, with 20 bases between them. Here the CDR3 DNA reads TGCGCCAGCAGCCAATTATCCCAGGGAGGGTCCGGTGAAAAACTGTTTTTT. Translated, it gives CASSQLSQGGSGEKLFF.

The CDR3 nucleotides are TGTGCTAGTGGTTTGTGGCTAGCGGGAGGCGATGAGCAGTTCTTC. Translating gives CASGLWLAGGDEQFF. The chain carries TRBV12-5 and TRBJ2-1, with 11 bases that match TRBD2. The CDR3 sequence is 15 residues long. CDR1 is LGHNT, CDR2 FRNRAP, per germline. J was trimmed by 8 bases and V by 2 bases; bases with no gene match: 5.

The gene calls are TRBV5-1 and TRBJ2-3; possibly TRBD2 for D (6 bases). V shed 3 bases and J shed 6 bases, with 14 bases lying between them. Germline V CDR1 and CDR2: SGHRS, YFSETQ. This CDR3 region has 14 residues. The CDR3 region has the DNA TGCGCCAGCAGCTCGGGGACTCCCGGGGATACGCAGTATTTT. Its protein product is CASSSGTPGDTQYF.

This chain links TRBV18 with TRBJ2-5; D might be TRBD2 (5 bases). The CDR3 is 17 residues long. Trimming removed 4 bases from V and 5 bases from J, with 23 bases in between. Germline CDR1 and CDR2: KGHSH and LQKENI. The CDR3 nucleotides are TGTGCCAGCTCACTAAGACACCGGGGAGTAGTTCCCGAGACCCAGTACTTC. Residues: CASSLRHRGVVPETQYF.

J is TRBJ1-5 and V is TRBV6-1; D is undetermined. The V gene lost 1 base and the J gene lost 13 bases, with 14 bases spanning the gap. CDR3 size: 13 residues. Germline V gene lookup returns CDR1 MNHNS and CDR2 SASEGT. The CDR3 sequence is CASSEEAGISQHF. As DNA, the CDR3 is TGTGCCAGCAGTGAAGAGGCGGGCATCTCACAGCATTTT.

The CDR3 is CATSDPQGAGETQYF. The CDR3 bases are TGTGCCACCAGTGATCCTCAGGGGGCGGGGGAGACCCAGTACTTC. The gene calls are TRBV24-1 and TRBJ2-5, with 8 bases fitting TRBD1. Per germline, CDR1 KGHDR and CDR2 SFDVKD. Trimming cost V 3 bases and J 5 bases; bases outside gene matches: 7. The CDR3 covers 15 residues.

The V gene is TRBV7-9, the J gene TRBJ2-1, with D possibly TRBD1 on 5 matching bases. The CDR3 has 12 amino acids. Germline CDR1 SEHNR, CDR2 FQNEAQ (reference sequence). V shed 7 bases and J shed 12 bases, with 16 bases lying between them. Written as DNA, the CDR3 is TGTGCCAGCACCACCCCTCAGGGTGCGCAGTTCTTC. Translating it yields CASTTPQGAQFF.

The chain uses TRBV7-2 and TRBJ2-2; weak D call: TRBD1 (5 bases). This CDR3 contains 14 residues. The V and J ends lost 6 bases and 4 bases respectively, with 12 bases between them. CDR1 is SGHTA and CDR2 is FQGNSA in the germline V gene. The CDR3 DNA is TGTGCCAGCAGGCTTAATACAGGCACCGGGGAGCTGTTTTTT. It codes for CASRLNTGTGELFF.

The V gene is TRBV24-1, the J gene TRBJ2-2; D perhaps matches TRBD1 (5 bases). CDR1 KGHDR and CDR2 SFDVKD come from the germline V gene. The CDR3 runs 14 residues. V dropped 9 bases and J dropped 3 bases, with 13 bases sitting between them. CDR3: CATAAGLDTGELFF. The CDR3 DNA is TGTGCCACCGCGGCAGGGCTCGACACCGGGGAGCTGTTTTTT.

V is TRBV13 and J is TRBJ1-6; TRBD1 matches at 7 bases. V lost 1 base, J lost 6 bases, and 9 bases stayed unmatched. The germline V gene has CDR1 PRHDT and CDR2 FYEKMQ (reference sequence). The CDR3 is 17 amino acids. The CDR3 loop reads CASSLARKGGVNSPLHF. CDR3 DNA: TGTGCCAGCAGCTTAGCACGGAAAGGGGGCGTTAATTCACCCCTCCACTTT.